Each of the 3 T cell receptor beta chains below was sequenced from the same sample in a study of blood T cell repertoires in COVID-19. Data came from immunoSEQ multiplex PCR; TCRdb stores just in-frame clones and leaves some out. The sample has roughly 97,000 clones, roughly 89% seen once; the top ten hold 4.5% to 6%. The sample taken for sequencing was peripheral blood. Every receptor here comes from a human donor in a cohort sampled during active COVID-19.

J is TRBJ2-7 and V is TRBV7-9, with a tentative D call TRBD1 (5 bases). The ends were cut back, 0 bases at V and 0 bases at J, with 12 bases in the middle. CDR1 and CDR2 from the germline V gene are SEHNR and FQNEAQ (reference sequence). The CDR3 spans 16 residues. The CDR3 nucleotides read TGTGCCAGCAGCTTAGCGCCTGGGGCGAGCTCCTACGAGCAGTACTTC. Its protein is CASSLAPGASSYEQYF.

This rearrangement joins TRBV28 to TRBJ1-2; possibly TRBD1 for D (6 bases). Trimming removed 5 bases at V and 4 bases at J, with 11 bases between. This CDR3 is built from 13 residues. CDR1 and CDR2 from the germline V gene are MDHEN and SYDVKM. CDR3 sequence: CASSPRGSYGYTF. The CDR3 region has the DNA TGTGCCAGCAGTCCCAGGGGTAGCTATGGCTACACCTTC.

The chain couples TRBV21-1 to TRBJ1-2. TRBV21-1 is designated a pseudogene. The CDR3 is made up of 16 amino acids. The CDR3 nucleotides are TGTGCCAGCAGCAAAAGATCCGGGTCAGAGACTTATGGCTACACCTTC. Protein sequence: CASSKRSGSETYGYTF.